The 18 T cell receptor beta chains below were found in one sample sequenced in a study of T cell changes during pregnancy in multiple sclerosis (dated by TCRdb to about 2019). Library creation used the immunoSEQ multiplex PCR assay. TCRdb's version of the immuneACCESS table is confined to in-frame rearrangements and falls short of the full clone set. An unresolved V gene accounts for under half of the shortfall where checked; the remainder is of unknown origin. The sample table shows roughly 57,000 clones, and roughly nine tenths are seen once. The ten largest make up 2.5% to 3.5% of the sample. Material: CD8+ T cells from peripheral blood mononuclear cells, obtained before pregnancy. The origin of the receptors is a female donor with multiple sclerosis, enrolled in a pregnancy study.

The rearrangement links TRBV4-1 to TRBJ2-7; D unclear. CDR1 and CDR2 from the germline V gene are MGHRA and YSYEKL. V was trimmed by 0 bases and J by 3 bases, leaving 15 bases between them. The length of the CDR3 is 16 residues. The CDR3 DNA reads as TGCGCCAGCAGCCAAGAGCCCAACGGAGTGGGCTACGAGCAGTACTTC. This gives the protein CASSQEPNGVGYEQYF.

This clone was detected only a few times. The chain uses TRBV10-3 and TRBJ1-4, with D possibly being TRBD1 (6 bases). V was clipped by 0 bases and J by 7 bases, with 18 bases between them. Per germline, CDR1 ENHRY and CDR2 SYGVKD. This CDR3 spans 17 amino acids. Here the CDR3 reads CAISESTTGGEGEKLFF. In nucleotides, the CDR3 is TGTGCCATCAGTGAGTCGACCACGGGGGGCGAAGGTGAAAAACTGTTTTTT.

CDR3 in amino acids: CASSQDSDMNTEAFF. CDR3 nucleotides: TGCGCCAGCAGCCAAGATTCAGACATGAACACTGAAGCTTTCTTT. The J gene is TRBJ1-1, the V gene TRBV4-3; D is unclear. This CDR3 contains 15 residues. CDR1 and CDR2 from the germline V gene are LGHNA and YSLEER. V was trimmed by 0 bases and J by 0 bases, leaving 8 bases between them.

The chain couples TRBV9 to TRBJ2-7, with a possible D match to TRBD2 (7 bases). The CDR3 is made up of 14 amino acids. Trimming took 0 bases from V and 7 from J, leaving 14 bases between them. Germline V gives CDR1 SGDLS, CDR2 YYNGEE. The CDR3 DNA is TGTGCCAGCAGCGTAGATGGGGGCGGGAGTGAGCAGTACTTC. Its translation: CASSVDGGGSEQYF.

This sequence joins TRBV9 and TRBJ1-3; D not resolved. CDR3 length: 14 amino acids. Germline-derived CDR1 and CDR2 are SGDLS and YYNGEE. V lost 1 base to trimming and J lost 2 bases, with 7 bases between them. The CDR3 loop reads CASSVTGTGNTIYF. The CDR3 bases are TGTGCCAGCAGCGTAACGGGGACTGGAAACACCATATATTTT.

The chain couples TRBV7-3 to TRBJ2-1; TRBD1 might be the D (5 bases). The CDR3 consists of 16 residues. CDR1 SGHTA and CDR2 FQGTGA come from the germline V gene. V was pared by 3 bases and J by 9 bases, with 21 bases between. In nucleotides, the CDR3 is TGTGCCAGCAGCTTCTCCCCCCCCGCGGTTCAGGGTGAGCAGTTCTTC. It yields the protein CASSFSPPAVQGEQFF.

The rearrangement joins TRBV5-4 to TRBJ1-3, with D unresolved. V shed 0 bases and J shed 1 base, with 8 bases lying between them. Germline lookup yields CDR1 SGHNT and CDR2 YYREEE (reference sequence). The CDR3 loop spans 15 amino acids. CDR3 amino acids: CASSLAHASGNTIYF. CDR3 DNA: TGTGCCAGCAGCTTGGCTCACGCGTCTGGAAACACCATATATTTT.

The CDR3 DNA reads TGTGCCAGCAGATCTCCACTTTGGTGTCGGTCCTCCTACAATGAGCAGTTCTTC. Translation: CASRSPLWCRSSYNEQFF. The rearrangement joins TRBV25-1 to TRBJ2-1, with no clear D. Per germline, CDR1 MGHDK and CDR2 SYGVNS. The CDR3 length is 18 residues. Trimming removed 6 bases from V and 0 bases from J, with 21 bases in between.

This rearrangement joins TRBV6-1 to TRBJ2-3; D unclear. With 0 bases removed from V and 1 base from J, the gap between germline ends came to 8 bases. The CDR3 runs to 15 residues. Germline lookup yields CDR1 MNHNS and CDR2 SASEGT. CDR3 nucleotides: TGTGCCAGCAGTGAAGCGGCCAGGCGCACAGATACGCAGTATTTT. Protein: CASSEAARRTDTQYF.

This clone was counted once. The chain uses TRBV29-1 and TRBJ1-2; 9 nucleotides align to TRBD1. The CDR3 covers 15 residues. Germline-derived CDR1 and CDR2 are SQVTM and ANQGSEA. Unmatched junction bases numbered 6, after V lost 1 base and J lost 3 bases. The CDR3 spells CSVEARQGVDYGYTF. The CDR3, as DNA: TGCAGCGTTGAAGCCCGACAGGGGGTTGACTATGGCTACACCTTC.

This clone was counted only a few times. The rearrangement joins TRBV7-9 to TRBJ1-1, with unresolved D. V lost 1 base to trimming and J lost 7 bases, with 7 bases between them. Germline loops: CDR1 SEHNR, CDR2 FQNEAQ (reference sequence). This CDR3 region has 12 residues. The CDR3 loop reads CASSLVEGEAFF. The CDR3 nucleotides are TGTGCCAGCAGCTTAGTGGAGGGTGAAGCTTTCTTT.

The chain combines TRBV4-2 with TRBJ1-1; no firm D call. V shed 1 base and J shed 0 bases, with 6 bases lying between them. Germline V gives CDR1 LGHNA, CDR2 YNFKEQ. This CDR3 has 14 amino acids. Written as DNA, the CDR3 is TGTGCCAGCAGCCAAGGAACTATGAACACTGAAGCTTTCTTT. Residues: CASSQGTMNTEAFF.

V gene TRBV5-6 combines with J gene TRBJ2-1; weak D call: TRBD2 (6 bases). Deletions cut 2 bases from V and 8 bases from J, with 14 bases between. Germline CDR1 and CDR2: SGHDT and YYEEEE. The length of the CDR3 is 14 residues. CDR3 protein: CASSFMWTIDEQFF. CDR3 DNA sequence: TGTGCCAGCAGCTTCATGTGGACTATCGATGAGCAGTTCTTC.

The chain joins TRBV7-9 to TRBJ1-5, with D perhaps matching TRBD1 (6 bases). CDR1 and CDR2 (germline): SEHNR, FQNEAQ (reference sequence). The CDR3 is 16 residues long. Trimming took off 5 bases at V and 0 bases at J, with 14 bases between the two ends. The CDR3 loop is CASSPYTGYSNQPQHF. In DNA, the CDR3 is TGTGCCAGCAGCCCCTATACAGGGTATAGCAATCAGCCCCAGCATTTT.

The V call is TRBV5-8, the J call TRBJ1-1; no clear D gene. The length of the CDR3 is 13 residues. Germline V gene lookup returns CDR1 SGHTS and CDR2 YDEGEE. Trimming took 6 bases from V and 0 from J, leaving 9 bases between them. Written as DNA, the CDR3 is TGTGCCAGCACCCTCCTTATGAACACTGAAGCTTTCTTT. Residues: CASTLLMNTEAFF.

The chain is built from TRBV9 and TRBJ1-5, with D possibly matching TRBD1 (5 bases). The CDR3 spans 14 residues. The germline CDR1 and CDR2 sequences are SGDLS and YYNGEE. V was trimmed by 4 bases and J by 4 bases, leaving 12 bases between them. CDR3 DNA sequence: TGTGCCAGCAGCCTCTACGGGGGAAATCAGCCCCAGCATTTT. This encodes CASSLYGGNQPQHF.

The chain uses TRBV6-4 and TRBJ2-5, with 8 bases that match TRBD1. The CDR3 is 16 residues long. Germline assignment: CDR1 MRHNA and CDR2 SNTAGT. V shed 2 bases, J shed 4 bases, and the junction held 9 bases outside the gene matches. CDR3 sequence (DNA): TGTGCCAGCAGTGACGCCCCCGGACAGGGCCGAGAGACCCAGTACTTC. Its protein is CASSDAPGQGRETQYF.

The V and J genes are TRBV5-8 and TRBJ2-3, with 7 bases identical to TRBD1. V trimming: 2 bases; J trimming: 5 bases; junction bases outside the gene matches: 14. The CDR3 consists of 17 residues. The germline V gene has CDR1 SGHTS and CDR2 YDEGEE. The CDR3 spells CASSLRFTGVAKDTQYF. Here the CDR3 DNA reads TGTGCCAGCAGCTTACGCTTTACAGGGGTAGCCAAAGATACGCAGTATTTT. Based on the CDR3 plus reference TRBV5-8 and TRBJ2-3, the full variable domain is EAGVTQSPTHLIKTRGQQATLRCSPISGHTSVYWYQQALGLGLQFLLWYDEGEERNRGNFPPRFSGRQFPNYSSELNVNALELEDSALYLCASSLRFTGVAKDTQYFGPGTRLTVL.